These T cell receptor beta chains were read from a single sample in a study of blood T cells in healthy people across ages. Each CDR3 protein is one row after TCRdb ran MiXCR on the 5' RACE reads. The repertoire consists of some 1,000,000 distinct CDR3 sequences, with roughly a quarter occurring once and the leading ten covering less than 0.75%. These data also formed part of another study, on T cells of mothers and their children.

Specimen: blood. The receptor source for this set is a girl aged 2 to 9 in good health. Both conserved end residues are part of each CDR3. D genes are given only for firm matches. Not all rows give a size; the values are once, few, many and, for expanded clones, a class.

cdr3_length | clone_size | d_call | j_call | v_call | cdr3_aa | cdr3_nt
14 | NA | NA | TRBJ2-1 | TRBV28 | CASTPQGFDNEQFF | TGTGCCAGCACACCACAGGGATTTGACAATGAGCAGTTCTTC
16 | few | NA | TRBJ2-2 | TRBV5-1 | CASSLAGRRSPGELFF | TGCGCCAGCAGCTTGGCCGGCCGGAGGTCCCCCGGGGAGCTGTTTTTT
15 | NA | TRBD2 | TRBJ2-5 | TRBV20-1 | CSAPFGGGKTETQYF | TGCAGTGCTCCTTTTGGGGGGGGGAAAACAGAGACCCAGTACTTC
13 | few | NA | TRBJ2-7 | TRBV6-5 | CASSYGQAGEQYF | TGTGCCAGCAGTTACGGGCAAGCAGGCGAGCAGTACTTC
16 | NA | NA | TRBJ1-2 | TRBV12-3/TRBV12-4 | CASILAEGEGKGGYTF | TGCGCCAGCATCCTAGCCGAGGGGGAAGGGAAAGGAGGCTACACCTTC
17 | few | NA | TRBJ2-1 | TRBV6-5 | CASSYGEKSSSYNEQFF | TGTGCCAGCAGTTACGGGGAGAAATCGAGCTCCTACAATGAGCAGTTCTTC
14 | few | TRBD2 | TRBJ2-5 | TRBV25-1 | CASSEGGVAETQYF | TGTGCCAGCAGTGAAGGGGGGGTGGCGGAGACCCAGTACTTC
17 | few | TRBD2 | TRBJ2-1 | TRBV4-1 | CASSQDSAGDLYNEQFF | TGCGCCAGCAGCCAAGATTCAGCGGGAGACCTCTACAATGAGCAGTTCTTC
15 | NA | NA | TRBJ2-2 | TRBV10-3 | CAISPGTANTGELFF | TGTGCCATCAGCCCCGGGACGGCGAACACCGGGGAGCTGTTTTTT
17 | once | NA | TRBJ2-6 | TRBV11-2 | CASSLAFDTSGANVLTF | TGTGCCAGCAGCTTAGCCTTCGACACCTCTGGGGCCAACGTCCTGACTTTC
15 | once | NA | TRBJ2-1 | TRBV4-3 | CASSQRVGGYNEQFF | TGCGCCAGCAGCCAAAGAGTGGGGGGCTACAATGAGCAGTTCTTC
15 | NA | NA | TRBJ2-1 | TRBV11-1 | CASSPIRPGRDEQFF | TGTGCCAGCAGCCCTATCCGACCCGGCCGGGATGAGCAGTTCTTC
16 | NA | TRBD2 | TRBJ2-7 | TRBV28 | CTSSLSGLTGGYEQYF | TGTACCAGCAGTTTAAGCGGACTTACGGGAGGCTACGAGCAGTACTTC
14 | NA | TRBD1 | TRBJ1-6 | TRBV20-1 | CSAIAGTENSPLHF | TGCAGTGCTATCGCCGGGACAGAGAATTCACCCCTCCACTTT
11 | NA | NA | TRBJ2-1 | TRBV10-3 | CAISDIDEQFF | TGTGCCATCAGTGATATTGATGAGCAGTTCTTC
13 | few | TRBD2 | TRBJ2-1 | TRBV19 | CASSNLAGDVQFF | TGTGCCAGTAGTAACCTAGCGGGGGATGTACAGTTCTTC
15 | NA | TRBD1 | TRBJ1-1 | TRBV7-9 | CASSFWTGGNTEAFF | TGTGCCAGCAGCTTTTGGACAGGGGGGAACACTGAAGCTTTCTTT
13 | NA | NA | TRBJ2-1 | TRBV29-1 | CSVEKDSYNEQFF | TGCAGCGTTGAAAAGGACTCTTACAATGAGCAGTTCTTC
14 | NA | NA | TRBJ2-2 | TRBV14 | CASSQDLSAGELFF | TGTGCCAGCAGCCAAGATCTTAGTGCCGGGGAGCTGTTTTTT
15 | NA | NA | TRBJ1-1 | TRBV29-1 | CSVLSGRAGDTEAFF | TGCAGCGTTCTGAGTGGCAGGGCAGGAGACACTGAAGCTTTCTTT
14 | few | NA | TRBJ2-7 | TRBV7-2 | CASSLSGTFYEQYF | TGTGCCAGCAGCCTTTCCGGGACCTTCTACGAGCAGTACTTC
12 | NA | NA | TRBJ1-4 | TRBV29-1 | CSVQGVTEKLFF | TGCAGCGTTCAAGGGGTAACTGAAAAACTGTTTTTT
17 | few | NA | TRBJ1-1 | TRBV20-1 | CSARDLGGKGLNTEAFF | TGCAGTGCTAGAGATTTGGGTGGGAAAGGGTTGAACACTGAAGCTTTCTTT
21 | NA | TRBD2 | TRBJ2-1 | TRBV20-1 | CSARAQGRAGTSGPSYNEQFF | TGCAGTGCTCGGGCCCAGGGGAGGGCAGGGACTAGCGGCCCCTCCTACAATGAGCAGTTCTTC
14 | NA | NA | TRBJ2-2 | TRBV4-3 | CASSEQGGTGELYF | TGCGCCAGCAGCGAGCAGGGGGGCACCGGGGAGCTGTATTTT
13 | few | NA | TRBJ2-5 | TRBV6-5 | CASTKGPLETQYF | TGTGCCAGCACCAAGGGCCCGTTGGAGACCCAGTACTTC
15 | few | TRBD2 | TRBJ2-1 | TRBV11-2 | CASSITGGKYNEQFF | TGTGCCAGCTCAATTACCGGGGGGAAATACAATGAGCAGTTCTTC
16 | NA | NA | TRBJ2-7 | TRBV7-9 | CASSLTSGTLGYEQYF | TGTGCCAGCAGCTTAACCTCCGGGACTCTTGGCTACGAGCAGTACTTC
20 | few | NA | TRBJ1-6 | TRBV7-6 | CASSLALHQAGQSYNSPLHF | TGTGCCAGCAGCTTAGCTTTACATCAGGCAGGGCAGTCCTATAATTCACCCCTCCACTTT
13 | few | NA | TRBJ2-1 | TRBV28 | CASSFRQGSEQFF | TGTGCCAGCAGTTTTCGTCAGGGGAGTGAGCAGTTCTTC
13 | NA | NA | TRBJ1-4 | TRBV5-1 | CASSLNQGEKLFF | TGCGCCAGCAGCTTGAATCAAGGGGAAAAACTGTTTTTT
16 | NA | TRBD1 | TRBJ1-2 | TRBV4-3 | CASSQDKWDRGYGYTF | TGCGCCAGCAGCCAAGATAAGTGGGACAGGGGTTATGGCTACACCTTC
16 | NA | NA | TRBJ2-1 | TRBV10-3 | CAISESKAGNYNEQFF | TGTGCCATCAGTGAGTCGAAGGCCGGCAACTACAATGAGCAGTTCTTC
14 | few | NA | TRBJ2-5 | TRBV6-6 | CASTFNRAKETQYF | TGTGCCAGCACTTTTAATAGGGCGAAAGAGACCCAGTACTTC